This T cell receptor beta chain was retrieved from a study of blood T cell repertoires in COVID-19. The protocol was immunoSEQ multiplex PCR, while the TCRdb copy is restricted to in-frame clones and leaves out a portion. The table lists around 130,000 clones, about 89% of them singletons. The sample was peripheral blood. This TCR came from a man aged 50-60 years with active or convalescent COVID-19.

The CDR3 is CASSQETSPGVDEQFF. CDR3 sequence (DNA): TGTGCCAGCAGCCAAGAGACTAGCCCGGGAGTGGATGAGCAGTTCTTC. V usage is TRBV3-1 (or the pseudogene TRBV3-2) and J usage is TRBJ2-1; 7 bases fit TRBD2. This CDR3 has 16 residues. V shed 0 bases, J shed 8 bases, and the junction held 10 bases outside the gene matches. Per germline, CDR1 LGHDT and CDR2 YNNKEL (reference sequence).